This T cell receptor (beta chain) was recovered during a study of read filtering for tumor transcriptome and immune sequencing. Overall study context: Patients were approximately 17 male and about 15 female, mean age around 66 years, range 47 to 80.

This clonotype was recorded many times. Deletions cut 1 base from V and 9 bases from J, with 13 bases between. The V gene's germline CDR1 is MGHRA and CDR2 YSYEKL. The CDR3 totals 14 residues. From 300 to 450 ng of RNA, a library with molecular barcoded alpha/delta and beta/gamma adaptors was made. One entry per CDR3 protein results from TCRdb running MiXCR on the reads. The table includes 85,000 to 100,000 distinct CDR3 sequences, roughly a fifth detected once. The source is a donor at least 40 years old with multiple myeloma. The V gene is TRBV4-1, the J gene TRBJ2-1; D may be TRBD2 (7 bases). Sequenced material: a population of CD138-negative cells sorted from bone marrow. The CDR3: CASSQAGGRVEQFF. The CDR3 coding sequence is TGCGCCAGCAGCCAAGCGGGGGGCCGGGTTGAGCAGTTCTTC.